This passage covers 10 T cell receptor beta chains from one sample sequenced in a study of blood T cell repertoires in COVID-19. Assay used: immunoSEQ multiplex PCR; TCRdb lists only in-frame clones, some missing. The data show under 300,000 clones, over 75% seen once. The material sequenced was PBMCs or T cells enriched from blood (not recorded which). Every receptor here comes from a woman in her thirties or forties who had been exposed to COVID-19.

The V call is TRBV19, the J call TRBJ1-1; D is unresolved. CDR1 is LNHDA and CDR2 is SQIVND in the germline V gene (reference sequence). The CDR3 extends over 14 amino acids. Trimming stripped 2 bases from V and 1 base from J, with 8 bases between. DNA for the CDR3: TGTGCCAGTAGTATATGGCAGGCGAACACTGAAGCTTTCTTT. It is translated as CASSIWQANTEAFF. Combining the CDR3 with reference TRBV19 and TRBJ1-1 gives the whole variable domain DGGITQSPKYLFRKEGQNVTLSCEQNLNHDAMYWYRQDPGQGLRLIYYSQIVNDFQKGDIAEGYSVSREKKESFPLTVTSAQKNPTAFYLCASSIWQANTEAFFGQGTRLTVV.

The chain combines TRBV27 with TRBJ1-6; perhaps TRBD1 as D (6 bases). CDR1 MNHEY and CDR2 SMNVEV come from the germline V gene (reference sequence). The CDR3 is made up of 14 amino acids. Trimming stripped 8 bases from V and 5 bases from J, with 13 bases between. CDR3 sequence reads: CASPLTGNNSPLHF. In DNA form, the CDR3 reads TGTGCCAGCCCACTTACAGGGAATAATTCACCCCTCCACTTT.

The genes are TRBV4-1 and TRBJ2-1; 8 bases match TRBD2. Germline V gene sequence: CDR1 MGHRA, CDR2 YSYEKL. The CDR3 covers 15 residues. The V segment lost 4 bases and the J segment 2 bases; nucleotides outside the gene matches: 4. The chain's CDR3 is CASSRSSGPYNEQFF. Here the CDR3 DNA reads TGCGCCAGCAGCCGCTCTAGCGGGCCCTACAATGAGCAGTTCTTC.

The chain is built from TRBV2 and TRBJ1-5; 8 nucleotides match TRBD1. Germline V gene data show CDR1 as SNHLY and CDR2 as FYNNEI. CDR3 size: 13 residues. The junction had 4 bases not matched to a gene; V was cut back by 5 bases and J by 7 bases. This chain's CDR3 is CASSSDRDQPQHF. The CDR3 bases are TGTGCCAGCAGTTCGGACAGGGACCAGCCCCAGCATTTT.

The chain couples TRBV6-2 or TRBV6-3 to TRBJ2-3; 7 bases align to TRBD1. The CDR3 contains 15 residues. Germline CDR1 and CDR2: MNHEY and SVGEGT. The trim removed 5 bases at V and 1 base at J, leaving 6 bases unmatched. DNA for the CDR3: TGTGCCAGCAGTAACCGGGACAGAGGCACAGATACGCAGTATTTT. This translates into CASSNRDRGTDTQYF.

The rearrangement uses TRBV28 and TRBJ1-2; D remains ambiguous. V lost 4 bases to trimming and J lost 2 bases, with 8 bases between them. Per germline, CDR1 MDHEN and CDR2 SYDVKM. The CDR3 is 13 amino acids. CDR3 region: CASSWEDNYGYTF. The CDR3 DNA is TGTGCCAGCAGTTGGGAGGACAACTATGGCTACACCTTC.

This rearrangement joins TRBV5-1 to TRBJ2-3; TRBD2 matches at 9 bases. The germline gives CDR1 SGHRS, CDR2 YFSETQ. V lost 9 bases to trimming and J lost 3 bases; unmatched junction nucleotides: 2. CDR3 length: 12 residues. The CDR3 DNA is TGCGCCACGGGACTAGCAACAGATACGCAGTATTTT. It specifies CATGLATDTQYF.

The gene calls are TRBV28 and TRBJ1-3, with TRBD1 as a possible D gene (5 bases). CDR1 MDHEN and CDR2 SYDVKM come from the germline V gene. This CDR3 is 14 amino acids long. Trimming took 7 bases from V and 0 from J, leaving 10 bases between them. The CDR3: CASIRGGSGNTIYF. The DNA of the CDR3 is TGTGCCAGCATCCGGGGGGGCTCTGGAAACACCATATATTTT. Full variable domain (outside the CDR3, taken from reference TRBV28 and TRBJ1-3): DVKVTQSSRYLVKRTGEKVFLECVQDMDHENMFWYRQDPGLGLRLIYFSYDVKMKEKGDIPEGYSVSREKKERFSLILESASTNQTSMYLCASIRGGSGNTIYFGEGSWLTVV.

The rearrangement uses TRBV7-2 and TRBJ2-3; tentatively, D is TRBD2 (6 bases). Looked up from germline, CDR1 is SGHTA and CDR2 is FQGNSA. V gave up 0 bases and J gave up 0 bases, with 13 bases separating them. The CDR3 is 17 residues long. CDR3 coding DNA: TGTGCCAGCAGCTTAGCGGGAGGAATAACTAGCACAGATACGCAGTATTTT. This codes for CASSLAGGITSTDTQYF.

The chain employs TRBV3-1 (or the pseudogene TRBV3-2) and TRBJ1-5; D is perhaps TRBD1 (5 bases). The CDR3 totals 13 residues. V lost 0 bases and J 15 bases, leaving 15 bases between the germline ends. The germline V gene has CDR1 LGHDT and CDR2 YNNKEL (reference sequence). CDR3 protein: CASSQEGSGERHF. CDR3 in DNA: TGTGCCAGCAGCCAAGAGGGTTCGGGGGAGAGGCATTTT.